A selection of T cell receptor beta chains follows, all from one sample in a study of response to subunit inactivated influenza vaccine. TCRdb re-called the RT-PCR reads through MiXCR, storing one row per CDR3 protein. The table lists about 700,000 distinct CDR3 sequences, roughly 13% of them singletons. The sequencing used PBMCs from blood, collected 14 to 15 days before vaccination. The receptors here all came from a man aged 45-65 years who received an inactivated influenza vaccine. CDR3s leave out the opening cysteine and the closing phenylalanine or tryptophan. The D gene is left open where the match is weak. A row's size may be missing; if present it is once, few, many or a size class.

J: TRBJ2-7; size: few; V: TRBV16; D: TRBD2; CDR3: ASSQSRLAGGPGEQY
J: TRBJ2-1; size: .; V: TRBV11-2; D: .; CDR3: ASSLVVGGHNEQF
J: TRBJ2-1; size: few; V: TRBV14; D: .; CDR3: ASSQFTGSYNEQF
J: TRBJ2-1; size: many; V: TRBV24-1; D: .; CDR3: ATSWSSYNEQF
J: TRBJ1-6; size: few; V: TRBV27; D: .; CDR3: ASTHIRTGIRDSPLH
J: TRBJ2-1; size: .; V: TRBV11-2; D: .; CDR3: ASSLTGPKGEQF
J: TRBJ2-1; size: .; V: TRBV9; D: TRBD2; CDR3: ASNRLARDEQF
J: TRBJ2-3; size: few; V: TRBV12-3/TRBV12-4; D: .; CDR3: ASSFRDADTQY
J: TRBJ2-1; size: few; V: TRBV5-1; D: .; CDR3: ASSLEWGNYNEQF
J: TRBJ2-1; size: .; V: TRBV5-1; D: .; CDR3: ASSLAARTGAHEQF
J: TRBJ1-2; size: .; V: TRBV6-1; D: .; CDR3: ASSGTLNYGYT
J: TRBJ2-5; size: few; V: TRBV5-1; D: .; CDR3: ASSLASSQETQY
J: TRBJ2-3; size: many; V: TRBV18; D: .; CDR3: ASYSVRANTQY
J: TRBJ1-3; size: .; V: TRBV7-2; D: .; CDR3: ASSLGILGNTIY
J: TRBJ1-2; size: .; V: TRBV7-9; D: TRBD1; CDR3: ASSTRDRGRVFYGYT
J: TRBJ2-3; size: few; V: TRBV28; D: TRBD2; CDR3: ASSVLAGGKADTQY
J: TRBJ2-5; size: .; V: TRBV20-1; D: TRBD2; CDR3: SAPGLARETQY
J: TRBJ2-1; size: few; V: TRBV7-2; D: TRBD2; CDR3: ASSLVPGLAGGGEQF
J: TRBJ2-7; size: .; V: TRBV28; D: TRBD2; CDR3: ASSLDLAGGYYEQY
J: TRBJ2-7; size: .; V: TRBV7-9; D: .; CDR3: ASSLAGPGREADKQY
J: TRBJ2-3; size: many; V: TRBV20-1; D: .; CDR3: SAPPHGDTQY
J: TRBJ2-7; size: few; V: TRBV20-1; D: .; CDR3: SASGTMAGGSVEQY
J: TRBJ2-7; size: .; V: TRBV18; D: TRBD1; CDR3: ASSPLTGTYEQY
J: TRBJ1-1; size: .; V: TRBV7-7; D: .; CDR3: ASSPPGARREDTEAF
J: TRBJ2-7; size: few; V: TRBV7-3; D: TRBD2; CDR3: ASSGNRTSTGREQY
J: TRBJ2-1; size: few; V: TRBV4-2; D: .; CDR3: ASSQDNGLPINNEQF
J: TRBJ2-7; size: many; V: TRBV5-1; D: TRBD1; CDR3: ASSWTGGYEQY
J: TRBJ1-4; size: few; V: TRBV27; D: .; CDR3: ASSLGFGTFEKLF
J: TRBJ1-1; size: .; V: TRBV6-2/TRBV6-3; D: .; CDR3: ASRSRTEAF
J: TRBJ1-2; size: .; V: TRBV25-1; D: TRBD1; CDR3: ASSATGIPGRGYT
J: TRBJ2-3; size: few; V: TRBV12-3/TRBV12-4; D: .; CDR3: ASSFGEPQATQY
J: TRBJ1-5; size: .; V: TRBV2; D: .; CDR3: ASSDREGSFNQPQH
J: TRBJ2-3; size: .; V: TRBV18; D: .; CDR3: ASSPPGSTLSADTQY
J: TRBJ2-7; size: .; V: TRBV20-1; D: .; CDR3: SARQSTTYEQY
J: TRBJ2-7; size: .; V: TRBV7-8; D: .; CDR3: ASSLETGYYEQY
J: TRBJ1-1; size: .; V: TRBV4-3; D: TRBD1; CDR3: ASSQGTGRFEAF
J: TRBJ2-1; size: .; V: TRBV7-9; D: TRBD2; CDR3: ASSVWGGPANEQF
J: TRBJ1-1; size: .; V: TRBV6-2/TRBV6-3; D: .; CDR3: ASRSLQGSGTEAF
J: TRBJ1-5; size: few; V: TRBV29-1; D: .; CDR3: SVEIGGGQPQH
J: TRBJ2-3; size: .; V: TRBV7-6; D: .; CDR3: ASSSSFTDTQY
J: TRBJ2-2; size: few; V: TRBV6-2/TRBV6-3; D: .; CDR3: ASTSSEVDTGELF
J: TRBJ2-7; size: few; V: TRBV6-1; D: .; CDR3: ASSPGTDYKQY
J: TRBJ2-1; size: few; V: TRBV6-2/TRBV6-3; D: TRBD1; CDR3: ASITPGGNEQF
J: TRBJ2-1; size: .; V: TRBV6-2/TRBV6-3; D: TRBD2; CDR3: ASRGAGTSGYNEQF
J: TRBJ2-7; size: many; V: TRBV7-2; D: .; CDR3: ASSPRSYEQY
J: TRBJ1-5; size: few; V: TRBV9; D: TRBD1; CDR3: ASSEGAFSNQPQH
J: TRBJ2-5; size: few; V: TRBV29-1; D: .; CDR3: SVVWTSQETQY
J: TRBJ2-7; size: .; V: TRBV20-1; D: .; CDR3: SATRAPFTNYEQY
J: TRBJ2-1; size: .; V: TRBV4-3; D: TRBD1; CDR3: ASSQDGTGYNEQF
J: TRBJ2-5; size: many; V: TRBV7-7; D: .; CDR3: ASSLRSQETQY
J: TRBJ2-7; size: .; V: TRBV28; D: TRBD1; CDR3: ASSLRDRFEQY
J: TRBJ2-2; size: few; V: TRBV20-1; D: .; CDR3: SASSLLNTGELF
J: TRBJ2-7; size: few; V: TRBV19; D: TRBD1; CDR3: ASSIWGIGQGVNEQY
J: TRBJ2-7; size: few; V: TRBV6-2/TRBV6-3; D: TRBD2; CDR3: ASTGDYSRDEQY